The rows below give T cell receptor beta chains drawn from one sample of a study of blood T cell repertoires in COVID-19. Here immunoSEQ multiplex PCR was the method, and the copy in TCRdb shows in-frame clones only, minus some. This table has tens of thousands of clones, under 90% appearing once. Sequencing was done on a sample of peripheral blood. The receptors shown here come from a human donor in a cohort sampled during active COVID-19. CDR3s include the opening cysteine and the closing phenylalanine or tryptophan. The D gene is left open where the match is weak. Clone size, where shown, is once, few, many, or a class for clones that have expanded.

size | length | J | V | D | CDR3 | DNA
NA | 16 | TRBJ2-5 | TRBV7-9 | TRBD1 | CASSLALGQFSETQYF | TGTGCCAGCAGCTTAGCGCTGGGACAGTTCTCAGAGACCCAGTACTTC
NA | 15 | TRBJ1-5 | TRBV2 | TRBD1 | CASSPTGLSNQPQHF | TGTGCCAGCAGTCCGACAGGGCTAAGCAATCAGCCCCAGCATTTT
NA | 16 | TRBJ2-3 | TRBV5-1 | NA | CASSSRQGGTTDTQYF | TGCGCCAGCAGCTCCCGACAGGGAGGCACTACAGATACGCAGTATTTT
NA | 20 | TRBJ2-1 | TRBV14 | TRBD2 | CASSQDRRTSLYGSYNEQFF | TGTGCCAGCAGCCAAGATAGGAGGACTAGTCTATATGGGTCCTACAATGAGCAGTTCTTC
NA | 16 | TRBJ2-7 | TRBV4-3 | TRBD1 | CASSQERDRGDYEQYF | TGCGCCAGCAGCCAAGAAAGGGACAGGGGTGACTACGAGCAGTACTTC
NA | 15 | TRBJ1-4 | TRBV6-2/TRBV6-3 | NA | CASSRRTATNEKLFF | TGTGCCAGCAGTCGCCGGACAGCAACTAATGAAAAACTGTTTTTT
NA | 17 | TRBJ2-1 | TRBV4-2 | TRBD2 | CASSQGGGDWITDEQFF | TGTGCCAGCAGCCAAGGTGGGGGGGACTGGATTACCGATGAGCAGTTCTTC
NA | 15 | TRBJ2-1 | TRBV24-1 | TRBD1 | CATSGTGQGYNEQFF | TGTGCCACCAGTGGGACGGGACAGGGGTACAATGAGCAGTTCTTC
NA | 16 | TRBJ2-2 | TRBV7-3 | TRBD1 | CASSLGTGVNTGELFF | TGTGCCAGCAGCTTGGGGACAGGGGTGAACACCGGGGAGCTGTTTTTT
NA | 15 | TRBJ2-7 | TRBV9 | TRBD2 | CASSVGGVVPYEQYF | TGTGCCAGCAGCGTGGGGGGGGTTGTCCCCTACGAGCAGTACTTC
once | 13 | TRBJ2-7 | TRBV5-4 | TRBD1 | CASSVGTGRGQYF | TGTGCCAGCAGCGTGGGGACAGGCCGGGGCCAGTACTTC
NA | 17 | TRBJ1-6 | TRBV27 | NA | CASRTGGALWNNSPLHF | TGTGCCAGCAGGACCGGGGGGGCTCTCTGGAATAATTCACCCCTCCACTTT
NA | 13 | TRBJ1-4 | TRBV2 | TRBD1 | CATIRGGDEKLFF | TGTGCCACCATCAGAGGGGGCGATGAAAAACTGTTTTTT
NA | 14 | TRBJ1-1 | TRBV3-1/TRBV3-2 | NA | CASSLDSPNTEAFF | TGTGCCAGCAGCCTGGATAGCCCCAACACTGAAGCTTTCTTT
once | 15 | TRBJ2-2 | TRBV28 | NA | CASSFSLEGTGELFF | TGTGCCAGCAGTTTTAGTCTGGAGGGAACCGGGGAGCTGTTTTTT
NA | 14 | TRBJ1-2 | TRBV19 | NA | CASSMGGTGYGYTF | TGTGCCAGTAGTATGGGAGGGACGGGCTATGGCTACACCTTC
once | 15 | TRBJ1-2 | TRBV9 | NA | CASTTGTSDNYGYTF | TGTGCCAGCACCACGGGGACATCGGATAACTATGGCTACACCTTC
NA | 14 | TRBJ1-2 | TRBV6-5 | NA | CASSRTGTNYGYTF | TGTGCCAGCAGTAGGACCGGGACTAACTATGGCTACACCTTC
NA | 14 | TRBJ2-5 | TRBV7-3 | NA | CASSLNPRPETQYF | TGTGCCAGCAGCTTAAACCCCAGGCCCGAGACCCAGTACTTC
NA | 14 | TRBJ1-2 | TRBV6-6 | NA | CASTDQGTNYGYTF | TGTGCCAGCACCGACCAGGGGACCAACTATGGCTACACCTTC
NA | 12 | TRBJ2-2 | TRBV4-3 | NA | CASSQGDGELFF | TGCGCCAGCAGCCAAGGAGACGGGGAACTGTTTTTT
once | 15 | TRBJ2-3 | TRBV6-6 | NA | CASSDWSGPTDTQYF | TGTGCCAGCTCTGACTGGAGCGGGCCCACAGATACGCAGTATTTT
NA | 19 | TRBJ2-5 | TRBV4-2 | TRBD2 | CASSQELGDAGGPEETQYF | TGTGCCAGCAGCCAAGAGTTAGGGGATGCGGGAGGGCCGGAAGAGACCCAGTACTTC
NA | 14 | TRBJ2-5 | TRBV6-2/TRBV6-3 | NA | CASSYWAAEETQYF | TGTGCCAGCAGTTATTGGGCAGCAGAGGAGACCCAGTACTTC
NA | 14 | TRBJ1-1 | TRBV18 | NA | CASSPGSGGTEAFF | TGTGCCAGCTCACCAGGGTCGGGGGGCACTGAAGCTTTCTTT
NA | 12 | TRBJ2-5 | TRBV30 | NA | CAWAGGQETQYF | TGTGCCTGGGCCGGGGGCCAAGAGACCCAGTACTTC
NA | 16 | TRBJ2-2 | TRBV21-1 | NA | CASSKVVTGATGELFF | TGTGCCAGCAGCAAAGTCGTGACAGGGGCCACCGGGGAGCTGTTTTTT
NA | 13 | TRBJ2-7 | TRBV29-1 | NA | CSVKLDRHYEQYF | TGCAGCGTGAAATTAGACAGGCACTACGAGCAGTACTTC
NA | 11 | TRBJ1-4 | TRBV30 | NA | CAGNYNEKLFF | TGTGCCGGGAATTATAATGAAAAACTGTTTTTT
few | 14 | TRBJ2-7 | TRBV21-1 | NA | CASSIQNGVREQYF | TGTGCCAGCAGCATCCAAAACGGTGTCCGCGAGCAGTACTTC
NA | 15 | TRBJ2-7 | TRBV4-1 | NA | CASSAWRETSYEQYF | TGCGCCAGCAGCGCTTGGAGGGAAACCTCCTACGAGCAGTACTTC
NA | 13 | TRBJ1-1 | TRBV28 | TRBD1 | CASSLVTGVRAFF | TGTGCCAGCAGTTTGGTCACAGGGGTGAGAGCTTTCTTT
few | 18 | TRBJ1-5 | TRBV9 | TRBD1 | CASSPGGTGGQGNQPQHF | TGTGCCAGCAGCCCGGGAGGGACAGGGGGCCAGGGCAATCAGCCCCAGCATTTT
once | 15 | TRBJ2-5 | TRBV27 | TRBD1 | CASRGEGGWWETQYF | TGTGCCAGCAGAGGGGAAGGGGGCTGGTGGGAGACCCAGTACTTC
NA | 19 | TRBJ2-2 | TRBV5-4 | TRBD2 | CASGSIGLAGGRNTGELFF | TGTGCCAGCGGAAGTATCGGACTAGCGGGAGGTCGAAACACCGGGGAGCTGTTTTTT
NA | 15 | TRBJ2-1 | TRBV11-2 | TRBD2 | CASSSGLAEYNEQFF | TGTGCCAGCAGCTCGGGACTAGCGGAGTACAATGAGCAGTTCTTC